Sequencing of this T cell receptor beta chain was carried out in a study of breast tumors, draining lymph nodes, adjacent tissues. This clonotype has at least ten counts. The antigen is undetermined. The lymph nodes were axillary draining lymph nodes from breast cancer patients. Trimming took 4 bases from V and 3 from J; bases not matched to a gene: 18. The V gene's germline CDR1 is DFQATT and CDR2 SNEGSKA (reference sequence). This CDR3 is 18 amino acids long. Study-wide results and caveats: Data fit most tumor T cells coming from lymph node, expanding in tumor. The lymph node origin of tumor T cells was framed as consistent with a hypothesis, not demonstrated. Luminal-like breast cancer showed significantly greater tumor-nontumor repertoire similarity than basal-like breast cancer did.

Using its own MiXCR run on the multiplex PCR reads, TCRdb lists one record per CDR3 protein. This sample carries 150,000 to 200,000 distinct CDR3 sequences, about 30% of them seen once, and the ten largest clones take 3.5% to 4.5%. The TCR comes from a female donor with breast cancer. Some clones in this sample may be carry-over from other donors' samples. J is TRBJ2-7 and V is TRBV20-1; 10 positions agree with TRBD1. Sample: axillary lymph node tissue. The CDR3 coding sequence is TGCAGTGCTATGCCCATATTTTCCGACAGGGGGCTTATCTACGAGCAGTACTTC. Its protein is CSAMPIFSDRGLIYEQYF.